This T cell receptor beta chain was captured by sequencing in a study of blood T cell repertoires in COVID-19. TCRdb keeps only in-frame clones here, not all; method: immunoSEQ multiplex PCR. The data hold under 70,000 clones, with roughly nine tenths observed a single time. In germline, CDR1 is SQVTM, CDR2 ANQGSEA. Unmatched junction bases numbered 3, after V lost 4 bases and J lost 8 bases. CDR3 length: 12 residues. The clonotype comes from a woman in her sixties with active or convalescent COVID-19. Source material: peripheral blood. The chain recombines TRBV29-1 with TRBJ1-2, with 11 nucleotides matching TRBD1. CDR3 bases: TGCAGCGTTGGGGGACAGGGGGAGGGCTACACCTTC. Translating gives CSVGGQGEGYTF.